Following are 18 T cell receptor beta chains from one sample sequenced in a study of CD8+CD57+ T cells in acquired aplastic anemia. Genomic DNA provided the template from which TCR beta VDJ and CDR3 profiles were obtained. MiXCR, applied by TCRdb to the reads, yields one record per CDR3 protein. The table shows about 98,000 distinct CDR3 sequences, with around two thirds occurring only once. The patients chosen for sequencing had shown expansion of CD8+CD57+ cells (detected by flow cytometry). Material: sorted CD4+, CD8+, or CD8+CD57+ T cells (not recorded which) from PBMCs. Receptor source: a human donor with aplastic anemia.

This clonotype was detected a few times. The chain uses TRBV10-3 and TRBJ1-2, with 8 bases lining up with TRBD1. V shed 8 bases, J shed 4 bases, and the junction held 6 bases outside the gene matches. The CDR3 is 13 residues long. CDR1 and CDR2 from the germline V gene are ENHRY and SYGVKD. CDR3 sequence reads: CAIGAGQGYGYTF. Written as DNA, the CDR3 is TGTGCCATCGGGGCCGGACAGGGCTATGGCTACACCTTC.

The gene calls are TRBV29-1 and TRBJ2-2; 7 bases fit TRBD2. J lost 5 bases, V lost 4 bases, and 4 bases had no gene match. CDR3 length: 13 amino acids. Germline assignment: CDR1 SQVTM and CDR2 ANQGSEA. The chain's CDR3 is CSVVGGGTGELFF. The CDR3 coding sequence is TGCAGCGTTGTTGGCGGGGGTACCGGGGAGCTGTTTTTT.

The J gene is TRBJ1-2, the V gene TRBV29-1, with D perhaps TRBD1 (6 bases). The CDR3 loop spans 14 amino acids. V was shortened by 0 bases and J by 4 bases, with 12 bases between the two germline ends. Germline V gene lookup returns CDR1 SQVTM and CDR2 ANQGSEA. The CDR3 is CSVEDRGQIYGYTF. In nucleotides, the CDR3 is TGCAGCGTTGAAGATAGGGGACAAATCTATGGCTACACCTTC.

This chain links TRBV20-1 with TRBJ1-2, with TRBD1 matching over 8 bases. The V gene end was trimmed by 5 bases and the J gene end by 4 bases; junction bases not matched to a gene: 9. CDR1 and CDR2 (germline): DFQATT, SNEGSKA (reference sequence). The CDR3 extends over 14 amino acids. This CDR3 is CSAGNGQGGYGYTF. In DNA, the CDR3 is TGCAGTGCTGGGAATGGACAGGGCGGCTATGGCTACACCTTC.

The rearrangement uses TRBV12-3 or TRBV12-4 and TRBJ2-7; unclear D gene. Trimming cost V 9 bases and J 4 bases, with 16 bases left between them. CDR3 size: 13 residues. The chain's CDR3 is CASRAGENYEQYF. The CDR3 coding sequence is TGTGCCAGTAGGGCAGGAGAAAATTACGAGCAGTACTTC.

V and J are TRBV15 and TRBJ2-7; 7 nucleotides line up with TRBD1. Germline V gives CDR1 LNHNV, CDR2 YYDKDF (reference sequence). The J segment lost 0 bases and the V segment lost 4 bases, leaving 9 bases of the junction unmatched. The CDR3 has 16 amino acids. The CDR3 DNA reads TGTGCCACCAGCACCGGGACAGCCTCACTCTCCTACGAGCAGTACTTC. Translating gives CATSTGTASLSYEQYF.

The chain is built from TRBV9 and TRBJ1-6; no clear D. Germline V gene lookup returns CDR1 SGDLS and CDR2 YYNGEE. CDR3 length: 15 residues. The ends were cut back, 4 bases at V and 7 bases at J, with 15 bases in the middle. CDR3: CASSTRAGGNSPLHF. CDR3 sequence (DNA): TGTGCCAGCAGCACGAGGGCCGGCGGGAATTCACCCCTCCACTTT. Using reference TRBV9 and TRBJ1-6 for the parts outside the CDR3, the full variable domain is DSGVTQTPKHLITATGQRVTLRCSPRSGDLSVYWYQQSLDQGLQFLIQYYNGEERAKGNILERFSAQQFPDLHSELNLSSLELGDSALYFCASSTRAGGNSPLHFGNGTRLTVT.

V usage is TRBV25-1 and J usage is TRBJ1-1, with 10 bases matching TRBD1. The J segment lost 3 bases and the V segment lost 4 bases, leaving 5 bases of the junction unmatched. This CDR3 has 15 amino acids. Germline values: CDR1 MGHDK, CDR2 SYGVNS. The CDR3 DNA sequence: TGTGCCAGCAGTGGACAGGGGGCGTTGGACACTGAAGCTTTCTTT. This encodes CASSGQGALDTEAFF.

The chain employs TRBV19 and TRBJ1-5, with 7 bases matching TRBD1. Germline values: CDR1 LNHDA, CDR2 SQIVND (reference sequence). This CDR3 has 15 amino acids. V lost 3 bases to trimming and J lost 2 bases; unmatched junction nucleotides: 4. CDR3 residues: CASSISGGGNQPQHF. CDR3 DNA sequence: TGTGCCAGTAGTATCTCAGGGGGAGGCAATCAGCCCCAGCATTTT. The full variable domain, in which reference TRBV19 and TRBJ1-5 provide the parts outside the CDR3, is DGGITQSPKYLFRKEGQNVTLSCEQNLNHDAMYWYRQDPGQGLRLIYYSQIVNDFQKGDIAEGYSVSREKKESFPLTVTSAQKNPTAFYLCASSISGGGNQPQHFGDGTRLSIL.

There are a few counts of this clonotype. The chain is built from TRBV10-3 and TRBJ1-2, with 8 positions matching TRBD1. This CDR3 contains 12 residues. Looked up from germline, CDR1 is ENHRY and CDR2 is SYGVKD. V dropped 8 bases and J dropped 3; count of bases not matched to a gene: 2. CDR3 bases: TGTGCCATCCAGGGACAGGACTATGGCTACACCTTC. Translated: CAIQGQDYGYTF.

The chain is built from TRBV11-1 and TRBJ2-1, with 7 positions matching TRBD1. The CDR3 spans 14 residues. Germline CDR1 reads SGHAT; CDR2 reads FQDESV (reference sequence). Losses at the gene ends were 5 bases for V and 7 bases for J; bases not matched to a gene: 8. CDR3 amino acids: CASSRGEGANEQFF. The CDR3 DNA is TGTGCCAGCAGCCGTGGAGAGGGGGCGAATGAGCAGTTCTTC. The variable domain in full, with the rest retrieved from reference TRBV11-1 and TRBJ2-1, is EAEVAQSPRYKITEKSQAVAFWCDPISGHATLYWYRQILGQGPELLVQFQDESVVDDSQLPKDRFSAERLKGVDSTLKIQPAELGDSAMYLCASSRGEGANEQFFGPGTRLTVL.

The V gene is TRBV24-1, the J gene TRBJ2-1; the D call may be TRBD1 or TRBD2 (5 bases each). CDR1 is KGHDR, CDR2 SFDVKD, per germline. The germline V and J ends were trimmed by 1 base and 7 bases, with 16 bases remaining between them. The CDR3 spans 16 residues. CDR3 coding DNA: TGTGCCACCAGTGATTTTCGGGATTCAGGGCTAAATGAGCAGTTCTTC. Encoded protein: CATSDFRDSGLNEQFF.

This clonotype appeared a single time. This sequence joins TRBV10-3 and TRBJ2-7, with 9 bases that match TRBD1. The CDR3 runs 13 residues. Per germline, CDR1 ENHRY and CDR2 SYGVKD. V shed 10 bases, J shed 8 bases, and the junction held 12 bases outside the gene matches. The CDR3: CASSSGQGSKQYF. CDR3 in DNA: TGTGCCAGCAGCTCCGGACAGGGGAGCAAGCAGTACTTC.

This clonotype was picked up one time. The genes are TRBV24-1 and TRBJ2-3, with TRBD1 identical over 7 bases. V lost 4 bases and J lost 0; bases outside the gene matches: 6. Germline assignment: CDR1 KGHDR and CDR2 SFDVKD. CDR3 length: 16 amino acids. The CDR3 sequence: CATSDPTGKSTDTQYF. DNA for the CDR3: TGTGCCACCAGTGACCCGACAGGGAAGAGCACAGATACGCAGTATTTT.

The V and J genes are TRBV11-2 and TRBJ2-7, with 13 bases that match TRBD2. Trimming took 3 bases from V and 0 from J; bases not matched to a gene: 2. The CDR3 runs to 16 residues. Germline loops: CDR1 SGHAT, CDR2 FQNNGV. The DNA for the CDR3 is TGTGCCAGCAGCTTCGGACTAGCGGGGGCCTCCTACGAGCAGTACTTC. Protein product: CASSFGLAGASYEQYF.

The V gene is TRBV7-3, the J gene TRBJ1-6, with D possibly being TRBD1 (5 bases). Trimming took off 5 bases at V and 10 bases at J, with 15 bases between the two ends. Germline CDR1 reads SGHTA; CDR2 reads FQGTGA. The CDR3 has 14 residues. The CDR3 reads CASSQLARDSPLHF. In DNA, the CDR3 is TGTGCCAGCAGCCAACTTGCGAGGGACTCACCCCTCCACTTT. The whole variable domain, remainder taken from reference TRBV7-3 and TRBJ1-6, is GAGVSQTPSNKVTEKGKYVELRCDPISGHTALYWYRQSLGQGPEFLIYFQGTGAADDSGLPNDRFFAVRPEGSVSTLKIQRTERGDSAVYLCASSQLARDSPLHFGNGTRLTVT.

This clonotype was found a few times. The chain's CDR3 is CSARVGVETQYF. DNA of the CDR3: TGCAGTGCTAGAGTAGGTGTGGAGACCCAGTACTTC. This chain uses TRBV20-1 with TRBJ2-5; D gene unclear. This CDR3 is built from 12 residues. Germline V gene lookup returns CDR1 DFQATT and CDR2 SNEGSKA (reference sequence). Trimming shortened V by 1 base and J by 5 bases, and 8 bases separated the two germline ends.

Concerning this clonotype itself: Mismatch with germline at one junction end may stem from a read error. V is TRBV2 and J is TRBJ2-7, with no clear D. CDR1 and CDR2 (germline): SNHLY, FYNNEI. This CDR3 region has 13 residues. This chain's CDR3 is CASSRQSSYERYF. CDR3 bases: TGTGCCAGCAGCCGGCAGTCCTCCTACGAGCGGTACTTC.